These 26 T cell receptor beta chains were sequenced from one sample in a study of blood T cell repertoires in COVID-19. TCRdb's copy holds only in-frame clones and misses some; the assay was immunoSEQ multiplex PCR. The sample records roughly 700,000 clones, about nine tenths being singletons. Sample: peripheral blood. Receptors were obtained from a woman aged 18-29 years with acute or convalescent COVID-19.

The chain combines TRBV2 with TRBJ1-5, with D perhaps matching TRBD1 (6 bases). V lost 5 bases and J 2 bases, leaving 16 bases between the germline ends. This CDR3 spans 16 amino acids. Per germline, CDR1 SNHLY and CDR2 FYNNEI. The CDR3 sequence: CASSRNRDIGNQPQHF. In DNA form, the CDR3 reads TGTGCCAGCAGTAGAAACAGGGATATCGGCAATCAGCCCCAGCATTTT.

The V and J genes are TRBV4-1 and TRBJ1-6, with a tentative D call TRBD1 (5 bases). The CDR3 runs to 16 residues. Trimming removed 1 base from V and 7 bases from J, with 14 bases in between. Germline CDR1 is MGHRA and CDR2 is YSYEKL. CDR3 loop: CASSQVEGAMNSPLHF. The CDR3 coding sequence is TGCGCCAGCAGCCAAGTGGAAGGGGCGATGAATTCACCCCTCCACTTT.

The V call is TRBV19, the J call TRBJ1-6; TRBD1 matches 7 bases. The V gene end was trimmed by 6 bases and the J gene end by 7 bases; junction bases not matched to a gene: 6. The CDR3 is 14 amino acids. Germline CDR1 reads LNHDA; CDR2 reads SQIVND (reference sequence). CDR3 loop: CASSSWTGNSPLHF. CDR3 DNA sequence: TGTGCCAGTAGCTCATGGACAGGCAATTCACCCCTCCACTTT.

V is TRBV5-4 and J is TRBJ1-2, with TRBD1 matching over 10 bases. CDR3 size: 14 residues. Germline V gives CDR1 SGHNT, CDR2 YYREEE (reference sequence). V lost 3 bases, J lost 8 bases, and 7 bases stayed unmatched. The CDR3 loop reads CASSWDRGGSGYTF. The CDR3 nucleotides are TGTGCCAGCAGCTGGGACAGGGGAGGGAGCGGCTACACCTTC. The complete variable domain, with remaining parts taken from reference TRBV5-4 and TRBJ1-2, reads ETGVTQSPTHLIKTRGQQVTLRCSSQSGHNTVSWYQQALGQGPQFIFQYYREEENGRGNFPPRFSGLQFPNYSSELNVNALELDDSALYLCASSWDRGGSGYTFGSGTRLTVV.

The rearrangement links TRBV25-1 to TRBJ1-2; D might be TRBD1 (6 bases). Trimming left V 4 bases short and J 1 base short, with 10 bases between. The CDR3 runs 14 residues. Germline assignment: CDR1 MGHDK and CDR2 SYGVNS. The CDR3: CASSVKGGNYGYTF. CDR3 nucleotides: TGTGCCAGCAGTGTCAAAGGGGGTAACTATGGCTACACCTTC.

The chain is built from TRBV7-9 and TRBJ1-4; D not certain. This CDR3 is built from 15 residues. Germline CDR1 is SEHNR and CDR2 is FQNEAQ (reference sequence). Deletions cut 6 bases from V and 1 base from J, with 12 bases between. Here the CDR3 reads CASSSRLGTNEKLFF. The CDR3 bases are TGTGCCAGCAGTTCCAGGTTAGGAACTAATGAAAAACTGTTTTTT.

V and J are TRBV10-2 and TRBJ1-2; D is unresolved. Trimming left V 5 bases short and J 4 bases short, with 11 bases between. Looked up from germline, CDR1 is WSHSY and CDR2 is SAAADI. The CDR3 consists of 13 residues. The CDR3 spells CASSSGNRYGYTF. The DNA of the CDR3 is TGCGCCAGCAGTTCCGGGAACCGCTATGGCTACACCTTC.

The genes are TRBV5-1 and TRBJ1-4; 8 bases are a match to TRBD1. CDR1 and CDR2 (germline): SGHRS, YFSETQ. CDR3 size: 14 residues. V dropped 4 bases and J dropped 7; count of bases not matched to a gene: 6. The CDR3 coding sequence is TGCGCCAGCAGCCCGGACAGGGTTGGTGAAAAACTGTTTTTT. It codes for CASSPDRVGEKLFF.

The rearrangement joins TRBV6-1 to TRBJ1-1; D is unresolved. The length of the CDR3 is 13 residues. V gave up 2 bases and J gave up 4 bases, with 8 bases separating them. In germline, CDR1 is MNHNS, CDR2 SASEGT. CDR3 amino acids: CASSEMTSTEAFF. The CDR3 DNA sequence: TGTGCCAGCAGTGAAATGACAAGCACTGAAGCTTTCTTT.

The genes are TRBV10-2 and TRBJ1-2; D not resolved. CDR3 length equals 15 residues. Germline assignment: CDR1 WSHSY and CDR2 SAAADI. Trimming stripped 0 bases from V and 4 bases from J, with 12 bases between. CDR3 bases: TGCGCCAGCAGTGAGTCGGAGGAGAGACCCTATGGCTACACCTTC. This sequence encodes CASSESEERPYGYTF.

The chain combines TRBV27 with TRBJ1-2; a weak D match, TRBD1 (6 bases). V was trimmed by 2 bases and J by 2 bases, leaving 9 bases between them. The CDR3 totals 14 residues. CDR1 is MNHEY and CDR2 is SMNVEV in the germline V gene (reference sequence). The CDR3 loop reads CASSLTGQNYGYTF. The CDR3, as DNA: TGTGCCAGCAGTTTAACCGGACAGAACTATGGCTACACCTTC.

V usage is TRBV18 and J usage is TRBJ1-1, with TRBD1 identical over 12 bases. The V gene's germline CDR1 is KGHSH and CDR2 LQKENI. This CDR3 spans 17 amino acids. The V segment lost 4 bases and the J segment 0 bases; nucleotides outside the gene matches: 6. The CDR3 here is CASSLGTGGLMNTEAFF. For the CDR3, the DNA is TGTGCCAGCTCACTAGGGACAGGGGGCCTTATGAACACTGAAGCTTTCTTT.

V is TRBV27 and J is TRBJ1-1; 8 bases are shared with TRBD1. The junction had 11 bases not matched to a gene; V was cut back by 6 bases and J by 5 bases. This CDR3 spans 15 amino acids. The V gene's germline CDR1 is MNHEY and CDR2 SMNVEV (reference sequence). The CDR3 protein is CASSPQGAGRTEAFF. Written as DNA, the CDR3 is TGTGCCAGCAGCCCGCAGGGGGCGGGGCGAACTGAAGCTTTCTTT.

The chain uses TRBV28 and TRBJ1-2; 7 bases agree with TRBD1. The CDR3 is made up of 12 amino acids. The germline gives CDR1 MDHEN, CDR2 SYDVKM. Trimming at V came to 6 bases and at J to 5 bases, leaving 3 bases not matched to a gene. CDR3 nucleotide sequence: TGTGCCAGCAGGGGACAGCTATATGGCTACACCTTC. This translates into CASRGQLYGYTF.

This rearrangement joins TRBV9 to TRBJ2-2; 7 bases align to TRBD1. Germline-derived CDR1 and CDR2 are SGDLS and YYNGEE. The CDR3 sequence is 13 residues long. Trimming cost V 3 bases and J 6 bases; bases outside gene matches: 2. CDR3 loop: CASSATGPGELFF. The CDR3 nucleotides read TGTGCCAGCAGCGCGACAGGGCCCGGGGAGCTGTTTTTT.

The chain carries TRBV6-5 and TRBJ2-1; D is ambiguous. The CDR3 runs 15 residues. Per the germline V gene, CDR1 is MNHEY and CDR2 is SVGAGI. Trimming took off 9 bases at V and 0 bases at J, with 15 bases between the two ends. CDR3 in amino acids: CASSNSGSSYNEQFF. The CDR3 DNA reads as TGTGCCAGTTCCAATTCCGGTAGCTCCTACAATGAGCAGTTCTTC.

The chain recombines TRBV19 with TRBJ1-1; D is ambiguous. Germline V gene lookup returns CDR1 LNHDA and CDR2 SQIVND (reference sequence). V dropped 6 bases and J dropped 2 bases, with 10 bases sitting between them. The CDR3 contains 13 residues. The CDR3 nucleotides are TGTGCCAGTAGGGAGAGGGTTAACACTGAAGCTTTCTTT. It specifies CASRERVNTEAFF.

This clone showed up just once. The chain joins TRBV28 to TRBJ1-4; D might be TRBD1 (6 bases). Trimming shortened V by 8 bases and J by 8 bases, and 18 bases separated the two germline ends. This CDR3 region has 14 residues. Germline CDR1 reads MDHEN; CDR2 reads SYDVKM. CDR3 coding DNA: TGTGCCAGCCAAACCCGGGCAGGGGACGAAAAACTGTTTTTT. Translating it yields CASQTRAGDEKLFF.

The chain employs TRBV19 and TRBJ1-1; D not certain. CDR1 LNHDA and CDR2 SQIVND come from the germline V gene (reference sequence). V dropped 1 base and J dropped 8 bases, with 11 bases sitting between them. This CDR3 has 13 residues. CDR3 bases: TGTGCCAGTAGTATAGGAGGGCCGGTCGAAGCTTTCTTT. Protein product: CASSIGGPVEAFF.

The chain couples TRBV12-5 to TRBJ1-2; 10 bases are a match to TRBD1. Germline assignment: CDR1 LGHNT and CDR2 FRNRAP. The CDR3 totals 15 residues. V lost 4 bases to trimming and J lost 4 bases; unmatched junction nucleotides: 6. The CDR3, as DNA: TGTGCTAGTGGTTCGGGGACAGGGGTCGGCTATGGCTACACCTTC. It yields the protein CASGSGTGVGYGYTF.

V usage is TRBV19 and J usage is TRBJ1-1; no firm D call. CDR1 and CDR2 from the germline V gene are LNHDA and SQIVND (reference sequence). The CDR3 is made up of 12 amino acids. V was shortened by 2 bases and J by 7 bases, with 8 bases between the two germline ends. The CDR3 DNA reads as TGTGCCAGTAGTATAACAGCCTATGAAGCTTTCTTT. The encoded protein is CASSITAYEAFF.

J is TRBJ1-1 and V is TRBV6-2 or TRBV6-3; D remains unclear. The V end was cut by 2 bases, the J end by 0 bases, with 7 bases between. Germline lookup yields CDR1 MNHEY and CDR2 SVGEGT. The length of the CDR3 is 14 residues. As DNA, the CDR3 is TGTGCCAGCAGTTACGAGTCATTGAACACTGAAGCTTTCTTT. This translates into CASSYESLNTEAFF.

This clone has only one observation. The chain has TRBV29-1 and TRBJ2-3, with D perhaps matching TRBD1 (7 bases). Germline loops: CDR1 SQVTM, CDR2 ANQGSEA. With 1 base removed from V and 2 bases from J, the gap between germline ends came to 13 bases. This CDR3 is built from 15 residues. This chain's CDR3 is CSVEGQGGPTDTQYF. The CDR3 DNA is TGCAGCGTTGAAGGACAGGGAGGCCCCACAGATACGCAGTATTTT.

The chain is built from TRBV7-8 and TRBJ1-2; 8 nucleotides match TRBD1. From germline, CDR1 is SGHVS and CDR2 FQNEAQ. The CDR3 consists of 16 residues. The junction had 8 bases not matched to a gene; V was cut back by 2 bases and J by 3 bases. The CDR3 coding sequence is TGTGCCAGCAGCTTACTGCCTGGACAGGGTCACTATGGCTACACCTTC. This sequence encodes CASSLLPGQGHYGYTF.

This clone was recorded only once. The V and J genes are TRBV6-5 and TRBJ1-2, with TRBD1 identical over 10 bases. V dropped 6 bases and J dropped 5; count of bases not matched to a gene: 6. The CDR3 extends over 14 amino acids. The germline CDR1 and CDR2 sequences are MNHEY and SVGAGI. The CDR3 DNA follows: TGTGCCAGCAGCGGGACAGGGGCTAGGTATGGCTACACCTTC. It specifies CASSGTGARYGYTF.

This clone has only a few counts. The chain employs TRBV2 and TRBJ1-1; D gene unclear. The V end was cut by 2 bases, the J end by 5 bases, with 6 bases between. Germline CDR1 SNHLY, CDR2 FYNNEI. The CDR3 spans 12 residues. In nucleotides, the CDR3 is TGTGCCAGCAGTGAAAGGAGGACTGAAGCTTTCTTT. It yields the protein CASSERRTEAFF.